One and the same sample provided the 6 T cell receptor beta chains below, sequenced in a study of control samples from healthy donors and cancer patients. Assay used: immunoSEQ multiplex PCR; TCRdb lists only in-frame clones, some missing. The data show 82,000 or so clones, roughly 94% seen once. Sequenced: blood. The origin of the receptors is a woman between 18 and 30 years old in good health.

The rearrangement uses TRBV4-2 and TRBJ1-1; D possibly corresponds to TRBD1 (6 bases). The CDR3 sequence is 12 residues long. Germline V gene sequence: CDR1 LGHNA, CDR2 YNFKEQ. With 2 bases removed from V and 8 bases from J, the gap between germline ends came to 9 bases. The CDR3 is CASSQHTGEAFF. In nucleotides, the CDR3 is TGTGCCAGCAGCCAACATACAGGGGAAGCTTTCTTT.

Comments on this clone: Other DNA sequences in the sample encode the same CDR3. The V call is TRBV18, the J call TRBJ2-1, with D perhaps assigned TRBD1 or TRBD2 (5 bases each). The CDR3 covers 15 residues. The V gene's germline CDR1 is KGHSH and CDR2 LQKENI. V was trimmed by 0 bases and J by 2 bases, leaving 8 bases between them. The CDR3: CASSPPGVPYNEQFF. CDR3 DNA: TGTGCCAGCTCACCACCGGGGGTTCCCTACAATGAGCAGTTCTTC.

This sequence joins TRBV5-1 and TRBJ2-1; 9 bases map to TRBD1. V lost 4 bases, J lost 8 bases, and 16 bases stayed unmatched. The V gene's germline CDR1 is SGHRS and CDR2 YFSETQ. CDR3 length: 17 residues. The CDR3 sequence is CASSRQAGQGFFDEQFF. Here the CDR3 DNA reads TGCGCCAGCAGCCGACAGGCGGGACAGGGTTTTTTCGATGAGCAGTTCTTC.

The V gene is TRBV6-1, the J gene TRBJ2-3; D is ambiguous. The CDR3 covers 14 residues. Germline CDR1 is MNHNS and CDR2 is SASEGT. V lost 2 bases, J lost 1 base, and 7 bases lay in between. CDR3 bases: TGTGCCAGCAGTGAAAGTACTGGCACAGATACGCAGTATTTT. Translated, it gives CASSESTGTDTQYF.

The genes are TRBV19 and TRBJ1-5; D gene ambiguous. Trimming took 3 bases from V and 2 from J, leaving 14 bases between them. The CDR3 is made up of 16 amino acids. Germline CDR1 LNHDA, CDR2 SQIVND (reference sequence). The CDR3 spells CASSMMRGYGNQPQHF. CDR3 nucleotide sequence: TGTGCCAGTAGTATGATGCGGGGTTATGGCAATCAGCCCCAGCATTTT.

V usage is TRBV10-2 and J usage is TRBJ2-7; perhaps TRBD1 as D (6 bases). V dropped 10 bases and J dropped 7 bases, with 20 bases sitting between them. The CDR3 has 13 residues. CDR1 WSHSY and CDR2 SAAADI come from the germline V gene. This chain's CDR3 is CATSRGGVGEQYF. CDR3 in DNA: TGCGCCACCTCTCGTGGGGGCGTGGGGGAGCAGTACTTC.